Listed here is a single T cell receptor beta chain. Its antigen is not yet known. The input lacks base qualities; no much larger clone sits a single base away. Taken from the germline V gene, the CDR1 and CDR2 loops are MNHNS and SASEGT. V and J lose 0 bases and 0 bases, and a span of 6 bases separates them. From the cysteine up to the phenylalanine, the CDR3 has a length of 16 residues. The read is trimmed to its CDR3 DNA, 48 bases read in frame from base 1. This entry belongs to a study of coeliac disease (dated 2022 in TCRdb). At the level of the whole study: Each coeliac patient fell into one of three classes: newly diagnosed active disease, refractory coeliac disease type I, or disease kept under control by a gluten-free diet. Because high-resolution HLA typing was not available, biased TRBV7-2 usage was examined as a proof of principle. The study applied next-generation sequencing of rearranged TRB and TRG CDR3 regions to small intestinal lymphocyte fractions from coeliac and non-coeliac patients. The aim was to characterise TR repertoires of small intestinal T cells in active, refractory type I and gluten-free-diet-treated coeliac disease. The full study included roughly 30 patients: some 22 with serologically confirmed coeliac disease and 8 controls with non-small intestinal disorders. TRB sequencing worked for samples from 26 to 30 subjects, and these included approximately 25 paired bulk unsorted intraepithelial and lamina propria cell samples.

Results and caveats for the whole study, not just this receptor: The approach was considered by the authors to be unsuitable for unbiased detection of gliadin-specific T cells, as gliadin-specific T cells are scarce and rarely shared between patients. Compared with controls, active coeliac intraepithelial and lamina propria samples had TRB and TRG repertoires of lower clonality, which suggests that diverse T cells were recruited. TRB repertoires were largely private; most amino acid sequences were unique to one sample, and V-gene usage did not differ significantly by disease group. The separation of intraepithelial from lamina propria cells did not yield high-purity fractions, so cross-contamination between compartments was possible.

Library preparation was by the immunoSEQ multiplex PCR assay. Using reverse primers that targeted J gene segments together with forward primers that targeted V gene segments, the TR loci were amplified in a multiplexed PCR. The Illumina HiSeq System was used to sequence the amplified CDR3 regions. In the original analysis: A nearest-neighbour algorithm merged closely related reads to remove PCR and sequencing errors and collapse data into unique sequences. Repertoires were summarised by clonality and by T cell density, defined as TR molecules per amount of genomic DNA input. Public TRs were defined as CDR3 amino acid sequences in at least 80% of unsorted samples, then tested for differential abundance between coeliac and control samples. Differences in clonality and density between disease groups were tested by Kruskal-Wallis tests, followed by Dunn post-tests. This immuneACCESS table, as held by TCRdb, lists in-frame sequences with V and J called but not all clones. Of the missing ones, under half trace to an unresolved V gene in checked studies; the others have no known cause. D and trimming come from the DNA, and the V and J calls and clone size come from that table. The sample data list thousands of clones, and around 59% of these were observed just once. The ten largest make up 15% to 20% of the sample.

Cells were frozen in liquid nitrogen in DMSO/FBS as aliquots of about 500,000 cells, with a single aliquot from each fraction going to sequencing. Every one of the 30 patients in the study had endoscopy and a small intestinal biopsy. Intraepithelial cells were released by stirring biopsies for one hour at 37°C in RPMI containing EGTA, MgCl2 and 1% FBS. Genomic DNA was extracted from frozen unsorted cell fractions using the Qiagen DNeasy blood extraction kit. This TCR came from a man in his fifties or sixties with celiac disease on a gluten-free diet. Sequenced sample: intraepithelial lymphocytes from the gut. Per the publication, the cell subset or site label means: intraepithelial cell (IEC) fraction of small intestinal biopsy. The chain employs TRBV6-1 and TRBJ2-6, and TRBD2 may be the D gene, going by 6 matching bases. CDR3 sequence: CASSEASGSGANVLTF. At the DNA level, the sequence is TGTGCCAGCAGTGAAGCTAGCGGCTCTGGGGCCAACGTCCTGACTTTC.